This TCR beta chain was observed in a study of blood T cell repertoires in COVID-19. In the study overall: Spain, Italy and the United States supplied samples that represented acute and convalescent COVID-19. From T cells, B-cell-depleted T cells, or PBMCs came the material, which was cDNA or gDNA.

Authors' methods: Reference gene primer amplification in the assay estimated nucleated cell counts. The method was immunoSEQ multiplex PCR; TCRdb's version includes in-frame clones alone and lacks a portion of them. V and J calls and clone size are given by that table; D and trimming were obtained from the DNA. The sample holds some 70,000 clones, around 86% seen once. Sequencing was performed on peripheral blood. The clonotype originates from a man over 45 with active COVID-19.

CDR3 bases: TGTGCCAGCAGCCCAGCGGGAGCCGGCACAGATACGCAGTATTTT. Translating gives CASSPAGAGTDTQYF. V is TRBV6-5 and J is TRBJ2-3; TRBD2 aligns across 8 bases. The CDR3 is 15 amino acids. The germline gives CDR1 MNHEY, CDR2 SVGAGI. J gave up 1 base and V 6 bases, and 6 bases lay outside the gene matches.